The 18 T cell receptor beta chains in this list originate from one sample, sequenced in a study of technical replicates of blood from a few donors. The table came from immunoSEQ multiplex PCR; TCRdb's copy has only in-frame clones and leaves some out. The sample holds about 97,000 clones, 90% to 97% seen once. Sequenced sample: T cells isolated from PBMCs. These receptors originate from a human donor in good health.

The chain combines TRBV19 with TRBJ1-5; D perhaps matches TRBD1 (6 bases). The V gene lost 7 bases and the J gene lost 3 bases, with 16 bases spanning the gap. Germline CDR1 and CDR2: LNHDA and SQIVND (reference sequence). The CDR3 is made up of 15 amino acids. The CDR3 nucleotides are TGTGCCAGTACCTACAGGACAGTCGCCAATCAGCCCCAGCATTTT. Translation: CASTYRTVANQPQHF.

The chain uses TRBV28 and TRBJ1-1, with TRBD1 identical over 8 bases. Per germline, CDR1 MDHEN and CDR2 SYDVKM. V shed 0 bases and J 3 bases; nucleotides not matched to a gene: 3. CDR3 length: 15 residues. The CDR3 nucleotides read TGTGCCAGCAGTTTATGGGGACAGGCGGACACTGAAGCTTTCTTT. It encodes CASSLWGQADTEAFF.

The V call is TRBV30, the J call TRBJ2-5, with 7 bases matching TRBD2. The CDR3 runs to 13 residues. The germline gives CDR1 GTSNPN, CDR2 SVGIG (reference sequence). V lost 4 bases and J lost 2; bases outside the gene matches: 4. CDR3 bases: TGTGCCTGGACGAGCGGGACTCAAGAGACCCAGTACTTC. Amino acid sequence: CAWTSGTQETQYF.

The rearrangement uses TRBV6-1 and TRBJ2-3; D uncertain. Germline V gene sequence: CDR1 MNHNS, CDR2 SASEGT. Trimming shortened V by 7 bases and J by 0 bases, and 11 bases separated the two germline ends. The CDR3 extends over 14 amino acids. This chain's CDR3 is CASTLQSSTDTQYF. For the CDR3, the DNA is TGTGCCAGCACGCTTCAGTCTAGCACAGATACGCAGTATTTT.

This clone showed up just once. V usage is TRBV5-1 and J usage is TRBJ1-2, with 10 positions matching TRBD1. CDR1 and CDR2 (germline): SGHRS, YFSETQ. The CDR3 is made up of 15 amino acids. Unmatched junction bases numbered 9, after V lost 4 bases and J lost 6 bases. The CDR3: CASSLLTGGGDGYTF. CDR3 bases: TGCGCCAGCAGCCTGCTGACAGGGGGCGGAGATGGCTACACCTTC.

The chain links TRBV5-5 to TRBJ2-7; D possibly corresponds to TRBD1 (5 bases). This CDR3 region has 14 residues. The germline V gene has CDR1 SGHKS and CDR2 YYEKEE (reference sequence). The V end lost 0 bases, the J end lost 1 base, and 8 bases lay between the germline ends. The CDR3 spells CASSLVTGSYEQYF. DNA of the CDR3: TGTGCCAGCAGCTTGGTAACAGGTTCCTACGAGCAGTACTTC. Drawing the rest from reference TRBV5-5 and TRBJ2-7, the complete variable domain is DAGVTQSPTHLIKTRGQQVTLRCSPISGHKSVSWYQQVLGQGPQFIFQYYEKEERGRGNFPDRFSARQFPNYSSELNVNALLLGDSALYLCASSLVTGSYEQYFGPGTRLTVT.

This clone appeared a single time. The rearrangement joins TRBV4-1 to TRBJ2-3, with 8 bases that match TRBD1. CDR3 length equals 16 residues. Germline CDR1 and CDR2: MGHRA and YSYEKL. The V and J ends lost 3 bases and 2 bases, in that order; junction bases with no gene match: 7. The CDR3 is CASSHLGTGLTDTQYF. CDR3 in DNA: TGCGCCAGCAGCCATCTTGGGACAGGCCTCACAGATACGCAGTATTTT.

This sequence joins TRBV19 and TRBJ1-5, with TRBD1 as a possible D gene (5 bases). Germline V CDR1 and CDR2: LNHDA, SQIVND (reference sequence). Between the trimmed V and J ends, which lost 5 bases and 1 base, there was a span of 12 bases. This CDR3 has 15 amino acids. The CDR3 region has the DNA TGTGCCAGTAGTTCGCAGCAGGGAAGCAATCAGCCCCAGCATTTT. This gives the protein CASSSQQGSNQPQHF.

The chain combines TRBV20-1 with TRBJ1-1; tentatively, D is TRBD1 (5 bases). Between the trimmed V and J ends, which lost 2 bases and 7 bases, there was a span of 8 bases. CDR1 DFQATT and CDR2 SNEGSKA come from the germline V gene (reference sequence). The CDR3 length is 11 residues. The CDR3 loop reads CSARSGGEAFF. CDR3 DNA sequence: TGCAGTGCTAGATCCGGGGGTGAAGCTTTCTTT.

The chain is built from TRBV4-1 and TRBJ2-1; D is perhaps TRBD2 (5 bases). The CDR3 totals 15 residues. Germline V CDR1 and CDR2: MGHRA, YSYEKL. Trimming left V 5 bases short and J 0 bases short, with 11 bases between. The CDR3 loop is CASSYEGSSYNEQFF. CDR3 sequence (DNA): TGCGCCAGCAGCTATGAGGGAAGCTCCTACAATGAGCAGTTCTTC.

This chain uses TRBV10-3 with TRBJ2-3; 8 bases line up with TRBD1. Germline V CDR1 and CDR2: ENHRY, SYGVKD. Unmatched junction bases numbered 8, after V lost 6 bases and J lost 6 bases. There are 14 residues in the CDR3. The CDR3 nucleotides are TGTGCCATCAGGACAGGGGAGCGAACTGATACGCAGTATTTT. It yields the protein CAIRTGERTDTQYF.

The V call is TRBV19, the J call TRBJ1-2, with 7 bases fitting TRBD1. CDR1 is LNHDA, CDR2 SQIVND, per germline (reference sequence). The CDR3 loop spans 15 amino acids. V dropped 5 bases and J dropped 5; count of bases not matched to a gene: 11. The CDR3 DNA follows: TGTGCCAGTAGTGTTGTTTTTGGGACAGATTATGGCTACACCTTC. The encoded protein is CASSVVFGTDYGYTF.

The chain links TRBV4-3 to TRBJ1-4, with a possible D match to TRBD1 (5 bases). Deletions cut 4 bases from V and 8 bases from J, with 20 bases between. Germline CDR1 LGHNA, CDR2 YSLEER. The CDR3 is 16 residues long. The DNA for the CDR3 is TGCGCCAGCAGCCGGGGGAGCGGGGCGGGGGGGGAAAAACTGTTTTTT. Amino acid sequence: CASSRGSGAGGEKLFF.

CDR3 bases: TGTGCCAGCCTTGACAGGGGCAAGGCGAACACTGAAGCTTTCTTT. Amino acid sequence: CASLDRGKANTEAFF. The chain employs TRBV6-1 and TRBJ1-1, with TRBD1 identical over 8 bases. With V trimmed by 8 bases and J by 1 base, 9 bases remained unmatched. Looked up from germline, CDR1 is MNHNS and CDR2 is SASEGT. The CDR3 totals 15 residues.

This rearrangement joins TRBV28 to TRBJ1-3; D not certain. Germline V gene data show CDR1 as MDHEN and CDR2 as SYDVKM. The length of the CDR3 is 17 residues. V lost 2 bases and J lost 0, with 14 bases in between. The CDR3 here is CASSLGGAGHSGNTIYF. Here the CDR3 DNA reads TGTGCCAGCAGTTTAGGAGGTGCGGGCCACTCTGGAAACACCATATATTTT. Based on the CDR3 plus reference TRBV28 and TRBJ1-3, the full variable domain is DVKVTQSSRYLVKRTGEKVFLECVQDMDHENMFWYRQDPGLGLRLIYFSYDVKMKEKGDIPEGYSVSREKKERFSLILESASTNQTSMYLCASSLGGAGHSGNTIYFGEGSWLTVV.

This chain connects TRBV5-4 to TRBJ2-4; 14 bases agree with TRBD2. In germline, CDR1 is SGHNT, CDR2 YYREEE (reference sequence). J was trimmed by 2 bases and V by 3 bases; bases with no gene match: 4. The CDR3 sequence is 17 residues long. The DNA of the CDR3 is TGTGCCAGCAGCTCGGGGACTAGCGGGAGAACCAAAAACATTCAGTACTTC. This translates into CASSSGTSGRTKNIQYF.

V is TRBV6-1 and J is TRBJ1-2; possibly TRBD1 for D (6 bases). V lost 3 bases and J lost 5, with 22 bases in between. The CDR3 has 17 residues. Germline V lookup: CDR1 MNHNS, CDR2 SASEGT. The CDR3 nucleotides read TGTGCCAGCAGTGAGAAGACAGGCACCCTCGACTTTTATGGCTACACCTTC. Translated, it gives CASSEKTGTLDFYGYTF.

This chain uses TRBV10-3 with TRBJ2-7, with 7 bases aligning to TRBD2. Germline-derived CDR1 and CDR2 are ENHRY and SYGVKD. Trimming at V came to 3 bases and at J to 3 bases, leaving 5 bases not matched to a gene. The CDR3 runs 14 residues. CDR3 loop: CAISDGGGSYEQYF. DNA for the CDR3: TGTGCCATCAGTGATGGGGGGGGAAGCTACGAGCAGTACTTC.